This record concerns one T cell receptor beta chain sequence. Its antigen remains unidentified. V lost 4 bases to trimming and J lost 7 bases; unmatched junction nucleotides: 8. Germline V gives CDR1 SGDLS, CDR2 YYNGEE. The CDR3 consists of 15 residues. The table came from immunoSEQ multiplex PCR; TCRdb's copy has only in-frame clones and leaves some out. The table has roughly 75,000 clones, roughly 89% seen once. This entry is derived from a study of T cell responses to AZD1222 COVID-19 vaccine. Study observations and caveats: Regions 160-218 and 743-854 dominated among vaccine-associated CD4 TCRs spanning spike. Only a handful of people who got AZD1222 tested seropositive at baseline. Clonal diversity was possibly underestimated, and white British individuals and females predominated among donors.

The sequence derives from an adult in good health. This sample comprised peripheral blood, obtained on day 0 of AZD1222 vaccination. The chain is built from TRBV9 and TRBJ2-7; 13 nucleotides match TRBD2. The CDR3 DNA reads TGTGCCAGCAGCTCCTCGGGACTAGCGGGACGGGAGCAGTACTTC. Protein: CASSSSGLAGREQYF. The full variable domain, its missing parts supplied by reference TRBV9 and TRBJ2-7, is DSGVTQTPKHLITATGQRVTLRCSPRSGDLSVYWYQQSLDQGLQFLIQYYNGEERAKGNILERFSAQQFPDLHSELNLSSLELGDSALYFCASSSSGLAGREQYFGPGTRLTVT.